What follows describes a single T cell receptor (beta chain). Antigen specificity is unknown. Since a much larger clone is just one base distant, this may be a read error. The V gene lost 9 bases and the J gene lost 8 bases, with 19 bases spanning the gap. The CDR3 loop spans 14 amino acids. This record comes from a study of blood T cells in healthy people across ages. Overall study findings and caveats: Not knowing donor CMV status may have confounded expanded clonotype changes.

Primers used in a second PCR of about 7 to 12 cycles were a sample-barcoded 5' primer and a J-beta primer mix. Each of the samples gave a minimum of 3 million paired-end reads that contained CDR3. TCRdb re-called the 5' RACE reads through MiXCR, storing one row per CDR3 protein. The table records around 1,500,000 distinct CDR3 sequences, 28% of them present only once. The sequence was collected from a woman aged 25 to 39 in good health. This rearrangement joins TRBV12-3 or TRBV12-4 to TRBJ1-4, with a possible D match to TRBD1 (6 bases). Sequenced input: blood. CDR3 residues: CASGGAGVGEKLFF. For the CDR3, the DNA is TGTGCCAGTGGAGGGGCAGGGGTTGGCGAAAAACTGTTTTTT.